The present T cell receptor beta chain was sequenced within a study of T cell responses to AZD1222 COVID-19 vaccine. Study-wide background: Second-dose recipients at about 4 or about 12 weeks were treated as one pooled group.

CDR1 is SQVTM and CDR2 is ANQGSEA in the germline V gene. With 5 bases clipped from V and 3 bases from J, the junction kept 8 bases outside the gene matches. This CDR3 is 14 amino acids long. The protocol was immunoSEQ multiplex PCR, while the TCRdb copy is restricted to in-frame clones and leaves out a portion. The sample has around 100,000 clones; roughly 88% are singletons. Points from the study as a whole: Following two doses of AZD1222, Spike-specific TCR breadth and depth rose. Repertoires were sampled only after the peak T cell response. The CD4 TCRs associated with vaccination extended across spike and predominated at 160-218 and 743-854.

Remarks on this clone: Its antigen is unknown.

This specimen was peripheral blood, taken on day 0 of AZD1222 vaccination. This clonotype was obtained from an adult in good health. This rearrangement joins TRBV29-1 to TRBJ2-7, with TRBD2 matching 9 bases. This chain's CDR3 is CSVSASGVNYEQYF. DNA of the CDR3: TGCAGCGTTTCGGCTAGCGGGGTCAACTACGAGCAGTACTTC.